This note documents a single TCR beta chain sequence. Antigen: not known. These data originate in a study of OX40 agonist ivuxolimab in advanced cancers. Study information: Three patients, one with hepatocellular carcinoma and two with cutaneous melanoma, responded partially.

Clones were read by immunoSEQ multiplex PCR, and TCRdb kept only the in-frame ones, dropping some. The table lists tens of thousands of clones, 79% of them singletons, with about a tenth in the top ten. Overall study findings and caveats: Low normalized T-cell clonal expansion was also seen in some nonresponders. At 0.1 to 3.0 mg/kg, clonal expansion of CD4+ and CD8+ blood T cells had occurred by week 6.

V was trimmed by 3 bases and J by 4 bases, leaving 10 bases between them. The CDR3 length is 14 residues. The germline V gene encodes CDR1 LGHNA and CDR2 YSLEER. Autoimmune disease history or systemic immunosuppression was exclusionary. This clonotype was obtained from an adult with an advanced solid tumor such as melanoma, head and neck, liver or kidney cancer. The chain employs TRBV4-3 and TRBJ2-1; no clear D gene. The sample in question was CD4+ or CD8+ T cells sorted from blood, obtained in a trial of the OX40 agonist ivuxolimab. The CDR3 DNA reads TGCGCCAGCAGCCAGACAACTAATTACAATGAGCAGTTCTTC. Its translation is CASSQTTNYNEQFF.